The 5 T cell receptor beta chains below were found in one sample sequenced in a study of response to subunit inactivated influenza vaccine. Using its own MiXCR run on the RT-PCR reads, TCRdb lists one record per CDR3 protein. The sample lists about 500,000 distinct CDR3 sequences; about 15% were seen once. The sequenced sample was CD4+ T cells sorted from PBMCs, obtained around 2 years after vaccination. The receptors originated from a man aged 45 to 70 who received an inactivated influenza vaccine.

The V gene is TRBV6-2 or TRBV6-3, the J gene TRBJ2-7; D is unresolved. Trimming stripped 0 bases from V and 5 bases from J, with 2 bases between. Germline V CDR1 and CDR2: MNHEY, SVGEGT. This CDR3 contains 11 residues. CDR3 loop: CASSYSHEQYF. As DNA, the CDR3 is TGTGCCAGCAGTTACTCGCACGAGCAGTACTTC.

Only a few counts were recorded for this clonotype. The chain has TRBV7-2 and TRBJ2-2; no clear D gene. The CDR3 is 13 amino acids. Germline V gene sequence: CDR1 SGHTA, CDR2 FQGNSA. V gave up 2 bases and J gave up 7 bases, with 8 bases separating them. CDR3 sequence: CASSLSGIGELFF. In DNA, the CDR3 is TGTGCCAGCAGCTTATCCGGCATCGGGGAGCTGTTTTTT.

This clonotype was found a few times. The chain couples TRBV20-1 to TRBJ1-5, with D possibly matching TRBD1 (6 bases). The germline V gene has CDR1 DFQATT and CDR2 SNEGSKA (reference sequence). V gave up 6 bases and J gave up 1 base, with 13 bases separating them. The CDR3 sequence is 14 residues long. The CDR3 coding sequence is TGCAGTGCACCCCGGACAGCCAGCAATCAGCCCCAGCATTTT. This codes for CSAPRTASNQPQHF.

The chain uses TRBV6-5 and TRBJ1-2; D remains unclear. Germline V gene data show CDR1 as MNHEY and CDR2 as SVGAGI. V was shortened by 6 bases and J by 8 bases, with 13 bases between the two germline ends. The CDR3 totals 12 residues. CDR3 region: CASSSTVNGYTF. Here the CDR3 DNA reads TGTGCCAGCAGCTCCACCGTGAACGGCTACACCTTC.

Only a few counts were recorded for this clonotype. The rearrangement joins TRBV28 to TRBJ1-1; a possible D gene is TRBD1 (5 bases). V was trimmed by 2 bases and J by 1 base, leaving 23 bases between them. The germline gives CDR1 MDHEN, CDR2 SYDVKM. The CDR3 length is 19 residues. The CDR3 DNA follows: TGTGCCAGCAGTTTACTCATAACCGTAGGACAACCATCGAACACTGAAGCTTTCTTT. Its translation: CASSLLITVGQPSNTEAFF.